Listed below are T cell receptor beta chains from one sample, sequenced in a study of technical replicates of blood from several donors. Method: immunoSEQ multiplex PCR; TCRdb's copy keeps in-frame clones and lacks some. This table has about 88,000 clones, just under 95% appearing once. Sequenced: T cells isolated from PBMCs. The receptors were gathered from a human donor in good health. Both conserved end residues are part of each CDR3. D genes are given only for firm matches. Only part of the rows carry a size: once, few, many, or a class if the clone is expanded.

J	V	size	D	CDR3	DNA
TRBJ2-1	TRBV19	.	.	CASSIGASWGEQFF	TGTGCCAGTAGTATAGGGGCTAGCTGGGGTGAGCAGTTCTTC
TRBJ2-2	TRBV11-3	once	.	CASSSPGNRELFF	TGTGCCAGCAGCTCTCCCGGGAATCGGGAGCTGTTTTTT
TRBJ1-5	TRBV4-3	.	TRBD1	CASSQERGQVDQPQHF	TGCGCCAGCAGCCAAGAGAGGGGGCAGGTCGACCAGCCCCAGCATTTT
TRBJ2-5	TRBV7-2	.	TRBD2	CASSLGLAGEPEETQYF	TGTGCCAGCAGCTTGGGACTAGCGGGAGAACCCGAAGAGACCCAGTACTTC
TRBJ2-7	TRBV7-2	.	TRBD2	CASSSGLAGSSYEQYF	TGTGCCAGCAGCTCGGGACTAGCGGGGTCTTCCTACGAGCAGTACTTC
TRBJ2-1	TRBV4-2	.	TRBD2	CASSLGRVAGNREYNEQFF	TGTGCCAGCAGCCTGGGGAGGGTAGCGGGAAATCGGGAGTACAATGAGCAGTTCTTC
TRBJ2-3	TRBV7-3	.	TRBD1	CASSPGTGLPDTQYF	TGTGCCAGCAGCCCCGGGACAGGTTTACCAGATACGCAGTATTTT
TRBJ1-4	TRBV5-3	.	TRBD1	CARSLFTGGDFLSEKLFF	TGTGCCAGAAGCTTGTTTACAGGGGGCGACTTTCTTAGTGAAAAACTGTTTTTT
TRBJ2-1	TRBV19	.	TRBD1	CASNTDRGVNEQFF	TGTGCCAGTAATACGGACAGGGGCGTCAATGAGCAGTTCTTC
TRBJ2-7	TRBV4-1	.	TRBD1	CASSRSSSDRALEQYF	TGCGCCAGCAGCCGATCCTCTTCAGACAGGGCGCTCGAGCAGTACTTC
TRBJ1-5	TRBV2	.	TRBD1	CASNTEGAQQPQHF	TGTGCCAGCAATACAGAGGGGGCGCAGCAGCCCCAGCATTTT
TRBJ2-6	TRBV5-1	.	.	CASSLILRGANVLTF	TGCGCCAGCAGCTTGATACTCAGGGGGGCCAACGTCCTGACTTTC
TRBJ2-1	TRBV19	.	.	CASSPGLSPYNEQFF	TGTGCCAGTAGTCCGGGACTGTCCCCCTACAATGAGCAGTTCTTC
TRBJ2-7	TRBV5-4	.	.	CASSLEQGRSYEQYF	TGTGCCAGCAGCTTGGAACAGGGGAGGTCCTACGAGCAGTACTTC
TRBJ2-7	TRBV28	.	TRBD1	CASSPLGQKAYF	TGTGCCAGCAGTCCCCTGGGACAGAAAGCGTACTTC
TRBJ2-1	TRBV7-2	.	.	CASSLSYNEQFF	TGTGCCAGCAGCCTCTCGTACAATGAGCAGTTCTTC
TRBJ2-7	TRBV6-1	.	.	CASSEGHFSYEQYF	TGTGCCAGCAGTGAAGGTCACTTTTCCTACGAGCAGTACTTC
TRBJ1-5	TRBV7-2	once	.	CASSLGQPNQPQHF	TGTGCCAGCAGCTTGGGCCAGCCCAATCAGCCCCAGCATTTT
TRBJ2-1	TRBV2	.	.	CATLRYDQGEQFF	TGTGCCACCCTAAGGTACGACCAGGGTGAGCAGTTCTTC
TRBJ2-3	TRBV9	once	.	CASSVSRSTDTQYF	TGTGCCAGCAGCGTAAGTCGGAGCACAGATACGCAGTATTTT
TRBJ2-1	TRBV7-3	.	TRBD1	CASSLTRDRGNEQFF	TGTGCCAGCAGCTTAACTCGGGACAGGGGCAATGAGCAGTTCTTC
TRBJ1-1	TRBV19	.	TRBD1	CASSIEQGLYTEAFF	TGTGCCAGTAGTATAGAACAGGGGCTTTACACTGAAGCTTTCTTT
TRBJ2-3	TRBV6-5	.	TRBD2	CASSNHLAGTDTQYF	TGTGCCAGCAGTAACCATCTAGCGGGCACAGATACGCAGTATTTT
TRBJ2-3	TRBV29-1	.	TRBD1	CSVEGVTGADTQYF	TGCAGCGTTGAAGGGGTGACAGGGGCAGATACGCAGTATTTT
TRBJ1-5	TRBV27	.	.	CASSLRWPFNQPQHF	TGTGCCAGCAGCCTTCGTTGGCCTTTCAATCAGCCCCAGCATTTT
TRBJ1-1	TRBV9	.	.	CASSVAPGTLNTEAFF	TGTGCCAGCAGCGTAGCTCCCGGGACATTAAACACTGAAGCTTTCTTT
TRBJ2-1	TRBV29-1	.	.	CSADYASTYNEQFF	TGCAGCGCCGACTATGCGTCTACCTACAATGAGCAGTTCTTC
TRBJ1-2	TRBV6-6	.	TRBD1	CASSADREINYGYTF	TGTGCCAGCAGTGCGGACAGGGAAATCAACTATGGCTACACCTTC
TRBJ2-2	TRBV28	.	TRBD1	CASSFPGGLFDRINTGELFF	TGTGCCAGCAGTTTTCCAGGGGGCCTATTTGATAGGATCAACACCGGGGAGCTGTTTTTT
TRBJ2-2	TRBV7-3	.	TRBD1	CASSLTTGQGGRELFF	TGTGCCAGCAGCTTAACCACGGGACAGGGAGGAAGGGAGCTGTTTTTT
TRBJ1-4	TRBV6-5	.	TRBD1	CASSYTQTGGYEKLFF	TGTGCCAGCAGTTACACTCAGACAGGGGGTTACGAAAAACTGTTTTTT
TRBJ1-4	TRBV7-9	.	.	CASSIDREKLFF	TGTGCCAGCAGCATCGACAGGGAAAAACTGTTTTTT
TRBJ2-1	TRBV28	.	.	CASSLSRYNEQFF	TGTGCCAGCAGTTTATCCCGGTACAATGAGCAGTTCTTC
TRBJ2-2	TRBV6-1	.	.	CASREQGPGELFF	TGTGCCAGCAGGGAACAGGGTCCCGGGGAGCTGTTTTTT
TRBJ2-1	TRBV6-5	once	.	CASSRGGYNEQFF	TGTGCCAGCAGTCGAGGGGGCTACAATGAGCAGTTCTTC
TRBJ1-1	TRBV19	.	.	CASSIFSGVVTEAFF	TGTGCCAGTAGTATATTTTCGGGGGTCGTCACTGAAGCTTTCTTT
TRBJ2-2	TRBV9	.	TRBD2	CASSVSGGNTGELFF	TGTGCCAGCAGCGTTAGCGGGGGTAACACCGGGGAGCTGTTTTTT
TRBJ1-5	TRBV19	.	TRBD1	CASSIRDRGQPQHF	TGTGCCAGTAGTATCCGGGACAGGGGTCAGCCCCAGCATTTT
TRBJ1-1	TRBV4-1	.	.	CASSQGSSSPEAFF	TGCGCCAGCAGCCAAGGATCCAGTTCACCTGAAGCTTTCTTT
TRBJ2-5	TRBV9	.	.	CASSPTVQETQYF	TGTGCCAGCAGCCCCACTGTACAAGAGACCCAGTACTTC
TRBJ2-3	TRBV10-3	.	TRBD2	CAALGLAGEGTQYF	TGTGCCGCCCTTGGACTAGCGGGAGAAGGTACGCAGTATTTT
TRBJ2-1	TRBV10-3	.	.	CAITPTFSSYNEQFF	TGTGCCATCACTCCGACTTTTAGCTCCTACAATGAGCAGTTCTTC
TRBJ2-3	TRBV6-1	.	.	CASIHSSTDTQYF	TGTGCCAGCATTCACAGTAGCACAGATACGCAGTATTTT
TRBJ2-2	TRBV7-9	.	TRBD2	CAIIAGGRNTGELFF	TGTGCCATCATAGCGGGGGGTCGTAACACCGGGGAGCTGTTTTTT
TRBJ1-5	TRBV7-9	.	.	CASSKEGRDNQPQHF	TGTGCCAGCAGTAAGGAGGGGCGGGACAATCAGCCCCAGCATTTT
TRBJ2-7	TRBV9	.	TRBD2	CASSSGTSGGTYEQYF	TGTGCCAGCAGCTCGGGGACTAGCGGAGGAACCTACGAGCAGTACTTC
TRBJ2-7	TRBV27	.	.	CASSPRTGGFTSGHYEQYF	TGTGCCAGCAGTCCCCGGACAGGGGGGTTTACTAGCGGGCACTACGAGCAGTACTTC
TRBJ1-5	TRBV6-4	.	.	CASSETGPNQPQHF	TGTGCCAGCAGTGAAACAGGGCCCAATCAGCCCCAGCATTTT
TRBJ2-1	TRBV5-1	.	.	CASSLRQQAHNEQFF	TGCGCCAGCAGCCTCCGGCAACAGGCGCACAATGAGCAGTTCTTC
TRBJ2-1	TRBV7-3	.	.	CASSLPGLNNEQFF	TGTGCCAGCAGCTTACCGGGACTGAACAATGAGCAGTTCTTC
TRBJ2-7	TRBV11-2	.	.	CASSFWTAYEQYF	TGTGCCAGCAGCTTTTGGACAGCCTACGAGCAGTACTTC
TRBJ2-7	TRBV6-5	.	.	CASLRPGTYEQYF	TGTGCCAGCTTGAGGCCCGGCACCTACGAGCAGTACTTC
TRBJ1-1	TRBV7-9	.	.	CASSSRGSGANTEAFF	TGTGCCAGCAGCTCCCGTGGGTCAGGGGCGAACACTGAAGCTTTCTTT
TRBJ1-5	TRBV19	.	TRBD1	CASSIDRGRQPQHF	TGTGCCAGTAGTATAGACAGGGGGAGGCAGCCCCAGCATTTT
TRBJ2-7	TRBV10-3	.	.	CAISEGQVTTFRYEQYF	TGTGCCATCAGTGAGGGACAAGTAACGACATTTCGCTACGAGCAGTACTTC
TRBJ1-2	TRBV28	.	TRBD1	CASSLGLRGNYGYTF	TGTGCCAGCAGTTTAGGCCTCAGGGGGAACTATGGCTACACCTTC
TRBJ1-3	TRBV7-9	.	.	CASSVDSSGNTIYF	TGTGCCAGCAGCGTCGACAGCTCTGGAAACACCATATATTTT
TRBJ2-1	TRBV9	.	.	CASSVAVQTYNEQFF	TGTGCCAGCAGCGTAGCTGTACAGACCTACAATGAGCAGTTCTTC